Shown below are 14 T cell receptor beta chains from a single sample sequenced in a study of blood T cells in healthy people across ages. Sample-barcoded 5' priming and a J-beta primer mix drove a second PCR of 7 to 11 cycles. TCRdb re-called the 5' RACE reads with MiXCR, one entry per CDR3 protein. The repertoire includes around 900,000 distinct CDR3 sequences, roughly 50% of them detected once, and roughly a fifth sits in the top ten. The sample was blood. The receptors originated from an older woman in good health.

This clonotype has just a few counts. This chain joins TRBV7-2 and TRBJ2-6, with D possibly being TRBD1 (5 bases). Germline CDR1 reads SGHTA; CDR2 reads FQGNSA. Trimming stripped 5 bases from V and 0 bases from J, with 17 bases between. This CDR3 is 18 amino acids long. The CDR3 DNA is TGTGCCAGCAGCCTAAGGGGCAGGGCCAGCTCTGGGGCCAACGTCCTGACTTTC. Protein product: CASSLRGRASSGANVLTF.

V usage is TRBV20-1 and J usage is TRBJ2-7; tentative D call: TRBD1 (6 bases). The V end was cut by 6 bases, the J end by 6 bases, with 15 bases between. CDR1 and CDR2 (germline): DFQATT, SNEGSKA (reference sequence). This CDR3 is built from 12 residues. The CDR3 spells CSATQGQREQYF. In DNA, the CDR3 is TGCAGTGCAACCCAGGGGCAGCGCGAGCAGTACTTC.

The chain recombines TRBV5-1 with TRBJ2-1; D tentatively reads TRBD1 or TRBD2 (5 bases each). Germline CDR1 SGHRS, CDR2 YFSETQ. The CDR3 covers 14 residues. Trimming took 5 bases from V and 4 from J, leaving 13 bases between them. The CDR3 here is CASSYGTLYNEQFF. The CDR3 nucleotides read TGCGCCAGCAGTTACGGGACCCTTTACAATGAGCAGTTCTTC. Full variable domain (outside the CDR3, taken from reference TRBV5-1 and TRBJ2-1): KAGVTQTPRYLIKTRGQQVTLSCSPISGHRSVSWYQQTPGQGLQFLFEYFSETQRNKGNFPGRFSGRQFSNSRSEMNVSTLELGDSALYLCASSYGTLYNEQFFGPGTRLTVL.

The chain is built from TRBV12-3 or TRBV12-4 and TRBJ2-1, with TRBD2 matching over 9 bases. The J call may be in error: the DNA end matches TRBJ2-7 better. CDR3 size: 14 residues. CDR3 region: CASSLASGSRGQYF. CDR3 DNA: TGTGCCAGCAGTTTAGCTAGCGGGAGTAGAGGGCAGTACTTC.

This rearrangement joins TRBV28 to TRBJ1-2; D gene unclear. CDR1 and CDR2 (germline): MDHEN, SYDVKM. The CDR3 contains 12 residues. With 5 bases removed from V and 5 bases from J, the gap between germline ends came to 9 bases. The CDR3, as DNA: TGTGCCAGCAGTACACCGGAGTATGGCTACACCTTC. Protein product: CASSTPEYGYTF.

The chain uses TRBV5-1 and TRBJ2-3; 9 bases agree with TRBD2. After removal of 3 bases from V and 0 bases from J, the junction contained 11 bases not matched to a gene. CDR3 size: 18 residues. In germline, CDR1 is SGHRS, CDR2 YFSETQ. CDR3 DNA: TGCGCCAGCAGCTCATCGAGGGCTAGCGGGACTAGCACAGATACGCAGTATTTT. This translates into CASSSSRASGTSTDTQYF.

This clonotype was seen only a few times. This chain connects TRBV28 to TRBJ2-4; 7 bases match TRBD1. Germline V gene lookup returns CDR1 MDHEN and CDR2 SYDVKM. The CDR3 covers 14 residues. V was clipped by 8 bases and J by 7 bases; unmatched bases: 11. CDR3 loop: CASGLRGLRNIQYF. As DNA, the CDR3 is TGTGCCAGCGGATTAAGGGGGCTGAGGAACATTCAGTACTTC.

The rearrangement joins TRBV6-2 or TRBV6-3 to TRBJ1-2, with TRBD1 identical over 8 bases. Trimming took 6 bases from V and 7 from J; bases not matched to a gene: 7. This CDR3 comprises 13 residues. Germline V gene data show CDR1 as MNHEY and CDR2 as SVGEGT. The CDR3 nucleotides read TGTGCCAGCAGGGCCGGACAGGGAGCTGGCTACACCTTC. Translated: CASRAGQGAGYTF.

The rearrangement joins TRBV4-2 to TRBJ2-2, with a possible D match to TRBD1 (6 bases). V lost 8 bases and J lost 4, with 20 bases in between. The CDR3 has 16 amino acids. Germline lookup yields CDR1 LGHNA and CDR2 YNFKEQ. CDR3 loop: CASRPQTGRSTGELFF. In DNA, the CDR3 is TGTGCCAGCCGGCCCCAGACAGGCCGCAGCACCGGGGAGCTGTTTTTT.

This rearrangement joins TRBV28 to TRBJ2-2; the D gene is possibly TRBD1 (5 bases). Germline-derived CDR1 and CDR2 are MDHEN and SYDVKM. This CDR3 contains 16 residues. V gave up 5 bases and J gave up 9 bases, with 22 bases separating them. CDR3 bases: TGTGCCAGCAGTATCCCCGGACACCACCGTCGGTGGGAGCTGTTTTTT. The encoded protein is CASSIPGHHRRWELFF.

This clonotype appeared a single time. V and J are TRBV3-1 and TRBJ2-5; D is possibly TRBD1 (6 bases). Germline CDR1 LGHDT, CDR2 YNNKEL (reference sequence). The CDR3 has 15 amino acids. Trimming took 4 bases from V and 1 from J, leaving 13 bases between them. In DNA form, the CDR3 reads TGTGCCAGCAGCCTCAAAAGGACAGTCCAAGAGACCCAGTACTTC. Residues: CASSLKRTVQETQYF.

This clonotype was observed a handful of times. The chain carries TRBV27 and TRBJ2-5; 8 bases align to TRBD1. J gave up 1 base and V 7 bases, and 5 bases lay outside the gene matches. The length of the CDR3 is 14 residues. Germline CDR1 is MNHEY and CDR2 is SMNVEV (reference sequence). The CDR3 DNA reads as TGTGCCAGCAAAGGACAGGGAGGCCAAGAGACCCAGTACTTC. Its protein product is CASKGQGGQETQYF.

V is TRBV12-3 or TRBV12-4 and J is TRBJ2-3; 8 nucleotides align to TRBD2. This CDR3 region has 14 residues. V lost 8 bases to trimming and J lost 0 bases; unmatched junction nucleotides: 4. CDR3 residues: CASCRGGSTDTQYF. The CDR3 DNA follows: TGTGCCAGCTGTCGCGGGGGGAGCACAGATACGCAGTATTTT.

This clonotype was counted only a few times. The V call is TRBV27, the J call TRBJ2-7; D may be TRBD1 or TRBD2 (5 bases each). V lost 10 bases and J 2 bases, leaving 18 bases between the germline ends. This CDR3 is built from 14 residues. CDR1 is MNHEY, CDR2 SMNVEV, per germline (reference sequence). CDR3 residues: CAKNSTQGAYEQYF. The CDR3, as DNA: TGTGCCAAAAACTCCACCCAGGGAGCCTACGAGCAGTACTTC.